These 30 T cell receptor beta chains originate from one sample sequenced in a study of spatial heterogeneity in lung cancer. Time point noted: sample taken at primary tumor resection. Tumor, nontumor lung or frozen PBMC supplied whole RNA, sequenced without sorting. A single record per CDR3 protein comes from TCRdb applying MiXCR to the 5' RACE reads. Of tens of thousands of distinct CDR3 sequences listed, 5.5% to 7% are singletons. This sample comprised PBMCs, obtained at surgery. The receptors were sampled from a male donor with early-stage non-small cell lung cancer.

This clonotype was detected many times. The chain couples TRBV5-1 to TRBJ2-1, with unresolved D. The CDR3 runs 12 residues. Germline V gene sequence: CDR1 SGHRS, CDR2 YFSETQ. Trimming stripped 4 bases from V and 6 bases from J, with 8 bases between. DNA of the CDR3: TGCGCCAGCAGCCTGGGCAGCAATGAGCAGTTCTTC. This translates into CASSLGSNEQFF.

This clonotype was detected a few times. V and J are TRBV28 and TRBJ2-4; D gene uncertain. Per the germline V gene, CDR1 is MDHEN and CDR2 is SYDVKM. The CDR3 loop spans 17 amino acids. V was trimmed by 4 bases and J by 0 bases, leaving 16 bases between them. The CDR3 sequence: CASSSPVERLAKNIQYF. The DNA of the CDR3 is TGTGCCAGCAGTTCCCCCGTCGAACGGTTAGCCAAAAACATTCAGTACTTC.

Only a few counts were recorded for this clonotype. The chain has TRBV12-3 or TRBV12-4 and TRBJ1-2; no clear D gene. The CDR3 loop spans 15 amino acids. Trimming pared 2 bases from V and 0 bases from J, leaving 10 bases between. As DNA, the CDR3 is TGTGCCAGCAGTTTAACAGAGGGAGCTAACTATGGCTACACCTTC. It encodes CASSLTEGANYGYTF.

Only a few counts were recorded for this clonotype. The genes are TRBV4-2 and TRBJ2-2, with 11 bases that match TRBD2. This CDR3 comprises 19 residues. Germline assignment: CDR1 LGHNA and CDR2 YNFKEQ. The junction had 8 bases not matched to a gene; V was cut back by 1 base and J by 1 base. DNA for the CDR3: TGTGCCAGCAGCCAAGGCCCCTCTAGCGGGGGGATGAACACCGGGGAGCTGTTTTTT. It codes for CASSQGPSSGGMNTGELFF.

There are many counts of this clonotype. The V gene is TRBV14, the J gene TRBJ2-2; D is ambiguous. The V gene's germline CDR1 is SGHDN and CDR2 FVKESK. The CDR3 length is 16 residues. V was trimmed by 2 bases and J by 5 bases, leaving 15 bases between them. In DNA form, the CDR3 reads TGTGCCAGCAGCCAATTCGGCCGAGATTTAACCGGGGAGCTGTTTTTT. Translating gives CASSQFGRDLTGELFF. Full variable domain (missing parts from reference TRBV14 and TRBJ2-2): EAGVTQFPSHSVIEKGQTVTLRCDPISGHDNLYWYRRVMGKEIKFLLHFVKESKQDESGMPNNRFLAERTGGTYSTLKVQPAELEDSGVYFCASSQFGRDLTGELFFGEGSRLTVL.

This clonotype showed up many times. The chain employs TRBV7-9 and TRBJ1-5, with 9 bases fitting TRBD1. CDR3 length: 13 residues. Per the germline V gene, CDR1 is SEHNR and CDR2 is FQNEAQ (reference sequence). V lost 5 bases, J lost 4 bases, and 0 bases stayed unmatched. Here the CDR3 DNA reads TGTGCCAGCAGCGGGACAGGGAATCAGCCCCAGCATTTT. It translates to CASSGTGNQPQHF.

The genes are TRBV20-1 and TRBJ2-5; 7 bases align to TRBD1. In germline, CDR1 is DFQATT, CDR2 SNEGSKA (reference sequence). The CDR3 length is 14 residues. With V trimmed by 3 bases and J by 4 bases, 8 bases remained unmatched. The CDR3 protein is CSARPGQSRETQYF. CDR3 in DNA: TGCAGTGCTAGGCCGGGACAGTCGAGAGAGACCCAGTACTTC.

At least ten counts were recorded for this clonotype. The V gene is TRBV12-3 or TRBV12-4, the J gene TRBJ1-6, with a weak D call TRBD1 (5 bases). Trimming removed 7 bases from V and 7 bases from J, with 11 bases in between. This CDR3 is built from 13 residues. CDR3 DNA: TGTGCCAGCATCCTAAGGGGAAATTCACCCCTCCACTTT. Protein product: CASILRGNSPLHF.

This clonotype was counted a few times. The genes are TRBV13 and TRBJ2-7, with 8 bases that match TRBD1. CDR1 and CDR2 (germline): PRHDT, FYEKMQ (reference sequence). After removal of 5 bases from V and 0 bases from J, the junction contained 12 bases not matched to a gene. This CDR3 is built from 17 residues. As DNA, the CDR3 is TGTGCCAGCAGCCCGAGTGAGACAGGGGACGGCTCCTACGAGCAGTACTTC. Its translation is CASSPSETGDGSYEQYF.

The chain has TRBV12-3 or TRBV12-4 and TRBJ2-5; D may be TRBD2 (5 bases). This CDR3 is built from 14 residues. Trimming stripped 11 bases from V and 6 bases from J, with 22 bases between. The chain's CDR3 is CAFTSGFRGKTQYF. In nucleotides, the CDR3 is TGTGCCTTCACCTCAGGATTTCGGGGAAAGACCCAGTACTTC.

Only a few counts were recorded for this clonotype. This chain uses TRBV20-1 with TRBJ2-1, with 7 bases identical to TRBD2. The germline V gene encodes CDR1 DFQATT and CDR2 SNEGSKA (reference sequence). The junction had 11 bases not matched to a gene; V was cut back by 3 bases and J by 3 bases. The CDR3 is made up of 16 amino acids. The CDR3 DNA is TGCAGTGCTAGTTCCCCCTTAGCGGGCGTCTACAATGAGCAGTTCTTC. Protein: CSASSPLAGVYNEQFF.

There are many counts of this clonotype. CDR3 protein: CASRRDRTETQYF. As DNA, the CDR3 is TGTGCCAGCAGAAGGGACAGGACAGAGACCCAGTACTTC. The chain employs TRBV6-6 and TRBJ2-5; 8 positions agree with TRBD1. Trimming took 6 bases from V and 4 from J; bases not matched to a gene: 4. The CDR3 consists of 13 residues. Germline V CDR1 and CDR2: MNHNY, SVGAGI (reference sequence).

Many counts were recorded for this clonotype. The chain has TRBV18 and TRBJ2-7; D ambiguous. CDR1 is KGHSH, CDR2 LQKENI, per germline. The CDR3 is 13 residues long. V was pared by 3 bases and J by 2 bases, with 8 bases between. DNA for the CDR3: TGTGCCAGCTCACCTGGGTTGACCTACGAGCAGTACTTC. Translation: CASSPGLTYEQYF.

This clonotype was picked up many times. This chain links TRBV20-1 with TRBJ2-2; D is tentatively TRBD1 or TRBD2 (5 bases each). The V gene lost 0 bases and the J gene lost 0 bases, with 14 bases spanning the gap. The CDR3 contains 17 residues. CDR1 is DFQATT, CDR2 SNEGSKA, per germline (reference sequence). The CDR3 DNA is TGCAGTGCTAGAGATTCACGGGGCCCTGCGAACACCGGGGAGCTGTTTTTT. This encodes CSARDSRGPANTGELFF.

The rearrangement uses TRBV6-6 and TRBJ2-1; 9 bases are a match to TRBD2. The CDR3 sequence is 17 residues long. Germline CDR1 MNHNY, CDR2 SVGAGI (reference sequence). The V segment lost 5 bases and the J segment 7 bases; nucleotides outside the gene matches: 15. For the CDR3, the DNA is TGTGCCAGCAGTGGACCTAGTATCAAGCGGGAGGATAATGAGCAGTTCTTC. Its translation: CASSGPSIKREDNEQFF.

In its sample, this clonotype was seen many times. This sequence joins TRBV20-1 and TRBJ2-1; TRBD1 might be the D (7 bases). V was pared by 6 bases and J by 15 bases, with 21 bases between. In germline, CDR1 is DFQATT, CDR2 SNEGSKA (reference sequence). The CDR3 extends over 12 amino acids. CDR3 bases: TGCAGTGCACCTCCCGACAGGGACTGTTTGTTCTTC. Translating it yields CSAPPDRDCLFF.

V usage is TRBV7-3 and J usage is TRBJ2-4; D gene uncertain. This CDR3 has 12 residues. V was pared by 8 bases and J by 5 bases, with 10 bases between. From germline, CDR1 is SGHTA and CDR2 FQGTGA. Here the CDR3 reads CASVGDQNIQYF. In DNA, the CDR3 is TGTGCCAGCGTTGGCGACCAAAACATTCAGTACTTC.

This clonotype showed up many times. This chain joins TRBV3-1 and TRBJ1-1, with no clear D. With 2 bases removed from V and 1 base from J, the gap between germline ends came to 11 bases. The CDR3 consists of 15 residues. Germline V lookup: CDR1 LGHDT, CDR2 YNNKEL (reference sequence). The CDR3 reads CASSQRGGPNTEAFF. The CDR3 DNA reads TGTGCCAGCAGCCAACGGGGAGGGCCGAACACTGAAGCTTTCTTT. Drawing the rest from reference TRBV3-1 and TRBJ1-1, the complete variable domain is DTAVSQTPKYLVTQMGNDKSIKCEQNLGHDTMYWYKQDSKKFLKIMFSYNNKELIINETVPNRFSPKSPDKAHLNLHINSLELGDSAVYFCASSQRGGPNTEAFFGQGTRLTVV.

In its sample, this clonotype was seen many times. The chain has TRBV6-6 and TRBJ2-7; D is unresolved. From germline, CDR1 is MNHNY and CDR2 SVGAGI (reference sequence). The ends were cut back, 3 bases at V and 4 bases at J, with 10 bases in the middle. This CDR3 comprises 13 residues. CDR3 sequence: CASSYVREYEQYV. The CDR3 bases are TGTGCCAGCAGTTATGTAAGGGAATACGAGCAGTACGTC.

The sample holds many counts of this clonotype. The genes are TRBV7-3 and TRBJ2-1, with 8 nucleotides matching TRBD2. The CDR3 is made up of 12 amino acids. V was pared by 5 bases and J by 16 bases, with 10 bases of the junction left unmatched. Germline V gene data show CDR1 as SGHTA and CDR2 as FQGTGA. The CDR3 loop is CASSTSGTSKFF. CDR3 DNA sequence: TGTGCCAGCAGCACCTCCGGGACTAGTAAATTCTTC.

This clonotype was picked up many times. The genes are TRBV29-1 and TRBJ2-5, with D tentatively TRBD2 (6 bases). The V end lost 5 bases, the J end lost 2 bases, and 12 bases lay between the germline ends. Germline CDR1 SQVTM, CDR2 ANQGSEA. This CDR3 has 13 amino acids. The CDR3 protein is CSVMAGWQETQYF. As DNA, the CDR3 is TGCAGCGTTATGGCGGGGTGGCAAGAGACCCAGTACTTC.

This chain links TRBV19 with TRBJ2-3; no clear D. Per the germline V gene, CDR1 is LNHDA and CDR2 is SQIVND (reference sequence). The CDR3 totals 12 residues. V lost 3 bases to trimming and J lost 9 bases, with 10 bases between them. CDR3 sequence (DNA): TGTGCCAGTAGTATTGTTACCGGGACGCAGTATTTT. Its protein is CASSIVTGTQYF.

This clonotype has a count of ten or more. This chain uses TRBV5-8 with TRBJ1-1; 7 positions agree with TRBD1. Germline V gene lookup returns CDR1 SGHTS and CDR2 YDEGEE. This CDR3 has 15 residues. The J segment lost 5 bases and the V segment lost 0 bases, leaving 7 bases of the junction unmatched. DNA of the CDR3: TGTGCCAGCAGCTTGGATTGGGGACAGATTACTGAAGCTTTCTTT. This codes for CASSLDWGQITEAFF.

This clonotype has just a few counts. The chain couples TRBV18 to TRBJ2-5; 7 bases align to TRBD1. The CDR3 totals 15 residues. Per the germline V gene, CDR1 is KGHSH and CDR2 is LQKENI. V shed 6 bases and J 0 bases; nucleotides not matched to a gene: 7. The CDR3 DNA reads TGTGCCAGCTCGGACGGGACAGCGTACCAAGAGACCCAGTACTTC. Protein product: CASSDGTAYQETQYF.

This clonotype was seen many times. The V gene is TRBV6-1, the J gene TRBJ2-1; D ambiguous. The CDR3 has 14 residues. Trimming shortened V by 7 bases and J by 10 bases, and 20 bases separated the two germline ends. Germline V gene lookup returns CDR1 MNHNS and CDR2 SASEGT. This chain's CDR3 is CASTVAGHRPEQFF. The CDR3 coding sequence is TGTGCCAGCACCGTCGCAGGCCATCGCCCAGAGCAGTTCTTC.

This clonotype appeared many times. The chain carries TRBV28 and TRBJ2-7; D possibly uses TRBD1 or TRBD2 (5 bases each). The CDR3 covers 15 residues. V gave up 6 bases and J gave up 3 bases, with 18 bases separating them. The germline CDR1 and CDR2 sequences are MDHEN and SYDVKM. CDR3 sequence reads: CASRRGVLDLYEQYF. The CDR3 region has the DNA TGTGCCAGCAGGAGGGGCGTTCTGGACCTCTACGAGCAGTACTTC.

This clonotype was counted ten times or more. The rearrangement joins TRBV10-3 to TRBJ1-1; 7 nucleotides line up with TRBD1. Germline lookup yields CDR1 ENHRY and CDR2 SYGVKD. V lost 2 bases to trimming and J lost 6 bases; unmatched junction nucleotides: 6. CDR3 size: 14 residues. CDR3 DNA: TGTGCCATCAGTGAGCCCCGACAGGGCCCTGAAGCTTTCTTT. Protein sequence: CAISEPRQGPEAFF.

This clonotype was seen a few times. The chain links TRBV12-3 or TRBV12-4 to TRBJ1-2; 7 nucleotides match TRBD1. The V and J ends lost 5 bases and 4 bases, in that order; junction bases with no gene match: 7. The CDR3 covers 14 residues. This CDR3 reads CASSPAGTAYGYTF. For the CDR3, the DNA is TGTGCCAGCAGTCCCGCCGGGACAGCCTATGGCTACACCTTC.

This chain joins TRBV15 and TRBJ2-3; tentatively, D is TRBD2 (7 bases). Looked up from germline, CDR1 is LNHNV and CDR2 is YYDKDF (reference sequence). V was cut by 5 bases and J by 2 bases, with 23 bases left in between. This CDR3 region has 18 residues. Here the CDR3 reads CATSSSWGAGAFTDTQYF. The CDR3 nucleotides read TGTGCCACCAGCTCCTCGTGGGGGGCGGGGGCGTTCACAGATACGCAGTATTTT.

This clonotype has just a few counts. The chain couples TRBV11-2 to TRBJ1-1; 7 nucleotides match TRBD1. Trimming at V came to 1 base and at J to 5 bases, leaving 10 bases not matched to a gene. This CDR3 comprises 16 residues. The V gene's germline CDR1 is SGHAT and CDR2 FQNNGV. The CDR3 here is CASSLARTGRATEAFF. The CDR3 bases are TGTGCCAGCAGCTTAGCGAGGACAGGAAGGGCAACTGAAGCTTTCTTT.